Listed below are T cell receptor beta chains from one sample, sequenced in a study of chemoradiotherapy in HPV16-positive cancers. Assay: immunoSEQ multiplex PCR; the TCRdb copy retains only in-frame clones and omits some. The sample yields 10,000 to 15,000 clones, roughly 80% seen once. The sample here was taken from a patient who underwent chemoradiotherapy. The receptors here all came from a human donor with HPV-associated anogenital cancer. Each CDR3 is given with its conserved first and last residue. Each record gives: CDR3 protein, J gene, V gene, clone size. Where a row states a size, it is once, few, many or the class of an expanded clone; other rows omit it.

CDR3: CASSGDGYEQYF
J: TRBJ2-7
V: TRBV18
size: few

CDR3: CASSTINGGNTGELFF
J: TRBJ2-2
V: TRBV13
size: NA

CDR3: CASSRTGASDSGNTIYF
J: TRBJ1-3
V: TRBV5-1
size: NA

CDR3: CASSSQSTDTQYF
J: TRBJ2-3
V: TRBV7-3
size: NA

CDR3: CASRTGGSPDTQYF
J: TRBJ2-3
V: TRBV6-5
size: NA

CDR3: CACTIAGTGDGYTF
J: TRBJ1-2
V: TRBV30
size: once

CDR3: CASSQGETQYF
J: TRBJ2-5
V: TRBV5-6
size: few

CDR3: CASGLGGTGELFF
J: TRBJ2-2
V: TRBV12-5
size: once

CDR3: CASSSDTNTGELFF
J: TRBJ2-2
V: TRBV7-2
size: few

CDR3: CASSLGAGQFF
J: TRBJ2-1
V: TRBV5-4
size: NA

CDR3: CASSLGERSPLHF
J: TRBJ1-6
V: TRBV7-8
size: NA

CDR3: CASSVGGASNQPQHF
J: TRBJ1-5
V: TRBV6-5
size: NA

CDR3: CASSFKGERNTDTQYF
J: TRBJ2-3
V: TRBV5-1
size: NA

CDR3: CASTTGGVADTQYF
J: TRBJ2-3
V: TRBV5-1
size: NA

CDR3: CASSRLPRGNQPQHF
J: TRBJ1-5
V: TRBV28
size: NA

CDR3: CASSLELAGGLNEQYF
J: TRBJ2-7
V: TRBV5-5
size: NA

CDR3: CSVEKPGQDEKLFF
J: TRBJ1-4
V: TRBV29-1
size: NA

CDR3: CASSFSDREFNQPQHF
J: TRBJ1-5
V: TRBV5-6
size: NA

CDR3: CASSRDSPYNEQFF
J: TRBJ2-1
V: TRBV27
size: NA

CDR3: CTSRKYLRAAVGYTF
J: TRBJ1-2
V: TRBV1
size: once

CDR3: CASTQSGANTEAFF
J: TRBJ1-1
V: TRBV5-1
size: few

CDR3: CASSLGLVSTDTQYF
J: TRBJ2-3
V: TRBV5-1
size: NA

CDR3: CASSPVGTSTNEKLFF
J: TRBJ1-4
V: TRBV18
size: NA

CDR3: CASSLAVSGGEQYF
J: TRBJ2-7
V: TRBV7-2
size: NA

CDR3: CASSEGQWGSPLHF
J: TRBJ1-6
V: TRBV5-6
size: NA

CDR3: CSGDKRRGRSGEQFF
J: TRBJ2-1
V: TRBV29-1
size: once

CDR3: CASSFGGGEQYF
J: TRBJ2-7
V: TRBV5-6
size: NA

CDR3: CASSEDTGLWNTIYF
J: TRBJ1-3
V: TRBV6-1
size: NA

CDR3: CASSYTNRGEKLFF
J: TRBJ1-4
V: TRBV6-5
size: once

CDR3: CAWSVQGDRFYGYTF
J: TRBJ1-2
V: TRBV30
size: few

CDR3: CASSENSGSTDTQYF
J: TRBJ2-3
V: TRBV7-9
size: NA

CDR3: CASSSPGLVDHNEQFF
J: TRBJ2-1
V: TRBV5-1
size: once

CDR3: CASSFFNTGSSTDTQYF
J: TRBJ2-3
V: TRBV5-1
size: NA

CDR3: CASSYGGEGTEAFF
J: TRBJ1-1
V: TRBV6-5
size: NA

CDR3: CASSSTSGGVLSGANVLTF
J: TRBJ2-6
V: TRBV5-1
size: few

CDR3: CASSIPGIGQPQHF
J: TRBJ1-5
V: TRBV19
size: NA

CDR3: CASSVAGTETEAFF
J: TRBJ1-1
V: TRBV9
size: NA

CDR3: CASTGTEAFF
J: TRBJ1-1
V: TRBV19
size: NA

CDR3: CASSPTVAGGRSDTQYF
J: TRBJ2-3
V: TRBV7-3
size: NA

CDR3: CASSSVSFYGYTF
J: TRBJ1-2
V: TRBV2
size: NA

CDR3: CASSLAGVGTGELFF
J: TRBJ2-2
V: TRBV5-4
size: NA